This T cell receptor (beta chain) was observed in a study of T cell repertoires in cytomegalovirus infection. Study findings and constraints: The study found HLA-C-restricted CMV-specific TCR beta clonotypes dominating the ex vivo response.

Note on this clonotype: Its antigen is not known.

TCRdb ran MiXCR on the reads and lists one entry per CDR3 protein. Among approximately 470,000 distinct CDR3 sequences, roughly 43% were seen once, and the ten largest hold 43%. The trim removed 6 bases at V and 2 bases at J, leaving 10 bases unmatched. Germline V gene sequence: CDR1 SGHVS, CDR2 FNYEAQ. The CDR3 runs 16 residues. The receptor was derived from a human donor in good health (CMV status not recorded). Some clones in this sample may be carry-over from other donors' samples. The sample in question was cultured PBMCs, obtained from culture after CMV antigen stimulation. The chain carries TRBV7-6 and TRBJ2-3; 8 bases map to TRBD2. The CDR3 protein is CASRRKTGGSTDTQYF. In DNA, the CDR3 is TGTGCCAGCAGACGAAAGACGGGGGGGTCCACAGATACGCAGTATTTT.